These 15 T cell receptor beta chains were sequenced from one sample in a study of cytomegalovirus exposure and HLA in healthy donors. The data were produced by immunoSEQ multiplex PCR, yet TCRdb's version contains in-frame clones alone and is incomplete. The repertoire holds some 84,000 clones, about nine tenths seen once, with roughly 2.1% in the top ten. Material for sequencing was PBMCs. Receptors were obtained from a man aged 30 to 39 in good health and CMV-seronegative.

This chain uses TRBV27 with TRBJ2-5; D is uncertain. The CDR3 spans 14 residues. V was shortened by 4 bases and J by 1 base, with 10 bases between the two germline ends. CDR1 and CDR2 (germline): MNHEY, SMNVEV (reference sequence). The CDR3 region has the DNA TGTGCCAGCAGTTCCGCCCGAGCCCAAGAGACCCAGTACTTC. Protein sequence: CASSSARAQETQYF.

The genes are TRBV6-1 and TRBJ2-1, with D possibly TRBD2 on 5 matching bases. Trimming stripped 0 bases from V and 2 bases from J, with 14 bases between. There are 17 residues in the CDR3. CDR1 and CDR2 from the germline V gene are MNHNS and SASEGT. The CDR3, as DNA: TGTGCCAGCAGTGAAGCACGGACGGGAAAGGCCTACAATGAGCAGTTCTTC. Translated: CASSEARTGKAYNEQFF.

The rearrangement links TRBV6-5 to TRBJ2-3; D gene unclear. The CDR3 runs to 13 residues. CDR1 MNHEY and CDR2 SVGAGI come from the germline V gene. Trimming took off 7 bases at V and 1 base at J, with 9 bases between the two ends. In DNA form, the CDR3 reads TGTGCCAGCAATCCGGCGGGCACAGATACGCAGTATTTT. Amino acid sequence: CASNPAGTDTQYF.

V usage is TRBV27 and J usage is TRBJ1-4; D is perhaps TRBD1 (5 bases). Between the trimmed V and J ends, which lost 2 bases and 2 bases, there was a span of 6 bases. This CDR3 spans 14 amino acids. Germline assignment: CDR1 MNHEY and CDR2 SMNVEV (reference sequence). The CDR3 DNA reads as TGTGCCAGCAGTTTAGGGGGGACTAATGAAAAACTGTTTTTT. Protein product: CASSLGGTNEKLFF.

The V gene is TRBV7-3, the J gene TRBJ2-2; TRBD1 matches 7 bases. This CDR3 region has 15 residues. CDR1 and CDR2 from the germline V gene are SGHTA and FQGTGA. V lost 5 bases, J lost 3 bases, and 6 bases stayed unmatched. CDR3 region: CASSATGFDTGELFF. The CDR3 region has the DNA TGTGCCAGCAGCGCGACAGGGTTTGACACCGGGGAGCTGTTTTTT.

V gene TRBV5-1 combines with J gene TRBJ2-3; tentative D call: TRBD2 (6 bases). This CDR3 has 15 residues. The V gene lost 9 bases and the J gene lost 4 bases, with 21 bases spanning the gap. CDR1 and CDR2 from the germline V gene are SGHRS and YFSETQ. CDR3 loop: CATASGGYRADTQYF. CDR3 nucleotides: TGCGCCACCGCCTCTGGGGGGTATAGAGCAGATACGCAGTATTTT. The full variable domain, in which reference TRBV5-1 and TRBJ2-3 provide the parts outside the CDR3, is KAGVTQTPRYLIKTRGQQVTLSCSPISGHRSVSWYQQTPGQGLQFLFEYFSETQRNKGNFPGRFSGRQFSNSRSEMNVSTLELGDSALYLCATASGGYRADTQYFGPGTRLTVL.

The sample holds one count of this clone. In DNA, the CDR3 is TGTGCCAGTAGCTGGACTAGCGGGGAGATCACAGATACGCAGTATTTT. Translation: CASSWTSGEITDTQYF. The chain is built from TRBV19 and TRBJ2-3, with 12 bases lining up with TRBD2. After removal of 6 bases from V and 2 bases from J, the junction contained 6 bases not matched to a gene. In germline, CDR1 is LNHDA, CDR2 SQIVND (reference sequence). The CDR3 is 16 amino acids.

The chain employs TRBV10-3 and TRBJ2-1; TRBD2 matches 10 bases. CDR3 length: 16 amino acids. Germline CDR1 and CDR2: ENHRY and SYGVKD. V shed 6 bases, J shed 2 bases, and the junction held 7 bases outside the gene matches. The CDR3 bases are TGTGCCATCAGACAGAGCGGGGGGGCCACCTACAATGAGCAGTTCTTC. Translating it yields CAIRQSGGATYNEQFF.

The CDR3, as DNA: TGTGCCAGCAGTTTGAGAGGGGGCTACGAGCAGTACTTC. This sequence encodes CASSLRGGYEQYF. The chain has TRBV27 and TRBJ2-7; D may be TRBD1 (6 bases). The CDR3 runs to 13 residues. Germline V gives CDR1 MNHEY, CDR2 SMNVEV (reference sequence). With 3 bases removed from V and 3 bases from J, the gap between germline ends came to 9 bases.

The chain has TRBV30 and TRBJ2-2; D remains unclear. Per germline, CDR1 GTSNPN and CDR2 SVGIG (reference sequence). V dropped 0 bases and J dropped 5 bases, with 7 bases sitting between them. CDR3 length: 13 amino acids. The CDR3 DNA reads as TGTGCCTGGAGTGTAACTCGGACCGGGGAGCTGTTTTTT. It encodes CAWSVTRTGELFF.

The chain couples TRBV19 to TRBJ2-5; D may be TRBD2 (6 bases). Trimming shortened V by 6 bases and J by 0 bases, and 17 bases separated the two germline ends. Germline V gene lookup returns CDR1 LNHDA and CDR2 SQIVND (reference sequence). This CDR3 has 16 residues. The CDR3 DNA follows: TGTGCCAGTAGGCACGGGCGGCGGGGAGACCAAGAGACCCAGTACTTC. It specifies CASRHGRRGDQETQYF.

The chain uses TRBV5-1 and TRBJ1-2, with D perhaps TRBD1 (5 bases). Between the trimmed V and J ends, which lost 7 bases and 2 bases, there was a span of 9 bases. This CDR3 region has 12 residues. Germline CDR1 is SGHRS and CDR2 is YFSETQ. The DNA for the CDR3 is TGCGCCAGCGGCGCAGGGAACTATGGCTACACCTTC. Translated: CASGAGNYGYTF.

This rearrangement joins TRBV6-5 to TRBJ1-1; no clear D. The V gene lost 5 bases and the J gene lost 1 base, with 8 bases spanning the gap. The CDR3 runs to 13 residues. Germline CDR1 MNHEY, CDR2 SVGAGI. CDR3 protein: CASSQQTNTEAFF. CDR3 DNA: TGTGCCAGCAGTCAACAGACGAACACTGAAGCTTTCTTT.

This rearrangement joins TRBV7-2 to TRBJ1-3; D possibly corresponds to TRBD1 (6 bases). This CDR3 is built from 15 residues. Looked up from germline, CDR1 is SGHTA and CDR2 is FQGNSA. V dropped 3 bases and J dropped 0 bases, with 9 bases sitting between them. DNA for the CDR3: TGTGCCAGCAGCTTTGGGGGACACTCTGGAAACACCATATATTTT. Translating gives CASSFGGHSGNTIYF.

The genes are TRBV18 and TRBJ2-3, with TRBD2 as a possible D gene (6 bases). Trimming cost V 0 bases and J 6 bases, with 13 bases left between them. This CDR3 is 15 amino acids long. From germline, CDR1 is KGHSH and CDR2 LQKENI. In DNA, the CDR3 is TGTGCCAGCTCACCACCGCCAGCGGGTACTGATACGCAGTATTTT. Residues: CASSPPPAGTDTQYF.